Detailed here is one T cell receptor (gamma chain). This clone appeared a few times. What this receptor recognizes is not known. A far larger clone is just one base off, so this is likely a read error. Other nucleotide sequences from this sample produce the same CDR3. Per the germline V gene (reference sequence), GITISATS is the CDR1 and ISYDGTV is the CDR2. CDR3 length: 15 amino acids, cysteine to phenylalanine. Only CDR3 DNA remains: 45 bases, in frame from the first base. The sample originates from a study of fetal and pediatric gammadelta thymocytes (dated by TCRdb to between 2021 and 2023). Context from the whole study: Previously published data and newly generated, unpublished data were combined in the bulk gammadelta thymocyte repertoires, which were used to strengthen a single-cell study of gammadelta thymocyte development. The set of bulk gammadelta thymocyte repertoires included about ten subjects in total: 3 fetal thymus donors and 7 pediatric thymus donors. Previously published data (refs 27,28) and unpublished data were combined in the bulk gammadelta thymocyte repertoires. Bulk TCR repertoire data were included to raise the number of subjects and reinforce the CDR3 publicity analysis. What the authors observed across the whole study: Compared with post-natal repertoires, fetal gammadelta thymocyte repertoires had previously been reported to be enriched for TRDV2, TRGV8 and TRGV9 usage, low N additions and public CDR3s.

Thymocytes were stained with Zombie NIR viability dye and antibodies against CD3 (UCHT1), TCRgammadelta (11F2), TCRVgamma9 (IMMU360) and TCRVdelta2 (IMMU389). TRD and TRG CDR3 repertoires were generated in bulk, separately, from sorted Vgamma9Vdelta2 and nonVgamma9Vdelta2 gammadelta thymocytes obtained from human fetal and pediatric thymuses. In Belgium, pediatric thymus tissue was obtained from children undergoing cardiac surgery. The ages of the pediatric thymus donors in the study ranged between 1 and 11 years. Thymic cell suspensions from fetal and post-natal thymuses were prepared as previously described. Cells that were CD3+ gammadeltaTCR+ Vgamma9+ Vdelta2+ were sorted as Vgamma9Vdelta2 thymocytes. A FACS Aria III cell sorter (BD Biosciences) was used to carry out the cell sorting. Sequencer: Illumina MiSeq. From the authors' description of their analysis: For the publicity analysis, the Vgamma9Vdelta2 and nonVgamma9Vdelta2 bulk CDR3 files from each subject were merged to form one combined repertoire per subject. Using base R and dplyr, CDR3 publicity was scored on a scale from 0 to 19 by checking each amino acid sequence across 9 single-cell datasets and around ten bulk repertoires. After TCRdb called clones again from the public reads with CATT, rows with identical DNA were merged. Here the V and J calls rest on TCRdb's processing, not on the authors' analysis. This sample has about 110 gamma-chain clones in its table, and roughly 3.5% of those were observed once. Jointly, the top ten make up around 99% of the sample.

The chain uses TRGV9 and TRGJP. Source material: Vgamma9Vdelta2 gamma-delta T cells from the thymus. Sample cell subset or site, as interpreted from the label and publication: sorted CD3+gammadeltaTCR+Vgamma9+Vdelta2+ thymocytes. This receptor was taken from a child who underwent cardiac surgery and was recorded as healthy. The DNA is TGTGCCTTGTGGGAGCAAGAGTTGGGAAAAAAAATCAAGGTATTT. Its translation reads: CALWEQELGKKIKVF.